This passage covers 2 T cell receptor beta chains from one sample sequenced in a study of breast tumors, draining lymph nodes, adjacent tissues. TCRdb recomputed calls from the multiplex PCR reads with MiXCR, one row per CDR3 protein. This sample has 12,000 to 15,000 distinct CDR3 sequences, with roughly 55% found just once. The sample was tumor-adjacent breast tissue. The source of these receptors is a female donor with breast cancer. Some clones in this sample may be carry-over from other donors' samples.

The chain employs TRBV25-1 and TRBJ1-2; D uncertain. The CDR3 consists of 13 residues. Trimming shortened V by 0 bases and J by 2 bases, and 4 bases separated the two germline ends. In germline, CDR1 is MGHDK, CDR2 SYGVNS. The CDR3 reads CASSEYGNYGYTF. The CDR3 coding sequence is TGTGCCAGCAGTGAATATGGGAACTATGGCTACACCTTC.

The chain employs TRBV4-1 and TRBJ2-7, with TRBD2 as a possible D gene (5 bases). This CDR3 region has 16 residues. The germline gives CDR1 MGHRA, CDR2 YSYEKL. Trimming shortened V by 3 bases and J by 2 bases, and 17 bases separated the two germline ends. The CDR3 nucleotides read TGCGCCAGCAGCCAGGACCCTAGTGGGAGCGCCTACGAGCAGTACTTC. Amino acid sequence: CASSQDPSGSAYEQYF.